These 21 T cell receptor beta chains came from one sample sequenced in a study of human T cells and chemical hapten exposure. The time point: pre-sensitization, week 0. Stated treatment: therapeutic diphenylcyclopropenone sensitization with weekly scalp DPC. Each CDR3 protein is one row after TCRdb ran MiXCR on the RACE reads. The sample lists more than 85,000 distinct CDR3 sequences, 7.5% to 9.5% occurring once. The sequenced sample was whole blood, obtained in connection with sensitization to the hapten diphenylcyclopropenone (DPC). All receptors come from a man aged 40-49 years with alopecia areata. Some clones in this sample may be carry-over from other donors' samples.

This clonotype was seen a handful of times. The V gene is TRBV30, the J gene TRBJ2-2, with 7 bases fitting TRBD2. Germline V gene data show CDR1 as GTSNPN and CDR2 as SVGIG (reference sequence). The CDR3 length is 21 residues. V shed 3 bases and J 0 bases; nucleotides not matched to a gene: 22. The CDR3 reads CAWRSGQLGGKAGTNTGELFF. In DNA, the CDR3 is TGTGCCTGGAGATCGGGTCAGTTGGGGGGGAAGGCGGGGACGAACACCGGGGAGCTGTTTTTT.

J is TRBJ1-3 and V is TRBV7-2; TRBD1 might be the D (5 bases). Trimming removed 4 bases at V and 9 bases at J, with 16 bases between. This CDR3 is built from 14 residues. The germline gives CDR1 SGHTA, CDR2 FQGNSA. The chain's CDR3 is CASSSDMGLFTIYF. The CDR3 nucleotides are TGTGCCAGCAGCTCGGACATGGGTTTGTTCACCATATATTTT.

At least ten counts were recorded for this clonotype. CDR3 amino acids: CASSLAVVSTDTQYF. CDR3 DNA: TGTGCCAGCAGCTTAGCAGTAGTCAGCACAGATACGCAGTATTTT. The chain joins TRBV7-6 to TRBJ2-3; D gene unclear. This CDR3 is 15 amino acids long. The ends were cut back, 0 bases at V and 0 bases at J, with 7 bases in the middle. The germline gives CDR1 SGHVS, CDR2 FNYEAQ.

This clonotype was recorded many times. This sequence joins TRBV7-9 and TRBJ1-1, with D possibly matching TRBD1 (6 bases). The CDR3 length is 14 residues. Trimming shortened V by 1 base and J by 9 bases, and 15 bases separated the two germline ends. In germline, CDR1 is SEHNR, CDR2 FQNEAQ (reference sequence). CDR3 in amino acids: CASSLEGGNVKAFF. The CDR3 DNA reads TGTGCCAGCAGCTTAGAGGGGGGCAACGTGAAAGCTTTCTTT.

The table lists this clonotype with many counts. This chain joins TRBV4-3 and TRBJ1-4; D is possibly TRBD1 (6 bases). Trimming took 2 bases from V and 5 from J, leaving 12 bases between them. Germline values: CDR1 LGHNA, CDR2 YSLEER. CDR3 length: 15 residues. The CDR3 coding sequence is TGCGCCAGCAGCCAAACAGGGTTTCGGAATGAAAAACTGTTTTTT. This sequence encodes CASSQTGFRNEKLFF.

V gene TRBV27 combines with J gene TRBJ1-5; D unresolved. The CDR3 runs to 13 residues. Germline V gene sequence: CDR1 MNHEY, CDR2 SMNVEV (reference sequence). Trimming took off 10 bases at V and 4 bases at J, with 14 bases between the two ends. The CDR3 DNA reads as TGTGCCACCGGCCGGGATATAAATCAGCCCCAGCATTTT. It encodes CATGRDINQPQHF.

This clonotype was counted between two and nine times. The chain combines TRBV4-2 with TRBJ2-4; 7 bases are shared with TRBD1. Germline trimming cut 4 bases from V and 15 bases from J; bases unmatched to any gene: 9. Germline CDR1 and CDR2: LGHNA and YNFKEQ. The CDR3 sequence is 12 residues long. The CDR3 region has the DNA TGTGCCAGCAGCCCGACAGGGATTAAGCGGTACTTC. Its translation is CASSPTGIKRYF.

This clonotype turned up a few times. The V call is TRBV21-1, the J call TRBJ2-6; TRBD1, as called in the table, went unchecked against the DNA. TRBV21-1 represents a pseudogene. This CDR3 comprises 18 residues. CDR3 sequence: CASSKEKGPASGANVLTF. The CDR3, as DNA: TGTGCCAGCAGCAAAGAGAAGGGGCCAGCCTCTGGGGCCAACGTCCTGACTTTC.

Only a few counts were recorded for this clonotype. The V call is TRBV19, the J call TRBJ1-2, with TRBD1 identical over 7 bases. Trimming cost V 5 bases and J 7 bases; bases outside gene matches: 7. The CDR3 consists of 13 residues. Germline V gene sequence: CDR1 LNHDA, CDR2 SQIVND (reference sequence). The CDR3 sequence: CASSDRDRSGYTF. DNA for the CDR3: TGTGCCAGTAGTGACAGGGATCGCAGTGGCTACACCTTC.

This clonotype was found many times. The genes are TRBV6-5 and TRBJ2-7; 12 bases agree with TRBD2. CDR1 MNHEY and CDR2 SVGAGI come from the germline V gene. V shed 2 bases and J 8 bases; nucleotides not matched to a gene: 10. The CDR3 has 16 amino acids. The CDR3 region is CASSYPLAGGPHKQYV. CDR3 nucleotides: TGTGCCAGCAGTTACCCCCTAGCGGGAGGGCCCCACAAGCAGTACGTC.

This clonotype was seen more than once but under ten times. The chain combines TRBV18 with TRBJ2-2, with 8 nucleotides matching TRBD2. CDR1 and CDR2 (germline): KGHSH, LQKENI. The CDR3 has 17 amino acids. V gave up 8 bases and J gave up 4 bases; unmatched junction bases: 15. For the CDR3, the DNA is TGTGCCAGCCCACGAGGCCCGAGCGGGAGCAGCACCGGGGAGCTGTTTTTT. The encoded protein is CASPRGPSGSSTGELFF.

This clonotype occurred a few times. The rearrangement joins TRBV6-5 to TRBJ2-3, with D unclear. CDR1 is MNHEY and CDR2 is SVGAGI in the germline V gene. The V gene lost 7 bases and the J gene lost 2 bases, with 10 bases spanning the gap. This CDR3 spans 13 amino acids. The CDR3 reads CASTLKNTDTQYF. DNA for the CDR3: TGTGCCAGCACTTTAAAAAACACAGATACGCAGTATTTT.

This clonotype was seen at least ten times. J is TRBJ2-7 and V is TRBV3-1, with 11 bases aligning to TRBD2. Germline CDR1 LGHDT, CDR2 YNNKEL (reference sequence). J lost 3 bases, V lost 4 bases, and 5 bases had no gene match. The CDR3 contains 15 residues. CDR3 loop: CASSPTSGGIYEQYF. CDR3 bases: TGTGCCAGCAGCCCTACTAGCGGGGGAATCTACGAGCAGTACTTC.

This clonotype was seen a few times. The chain couples TRBV19 to TRBJ2-2, with 9 bases that match TRBD2. CDR1 and CDR2 (germline): LNHDA, SQIVND (reference sequence). Trimming took 5 bases from V and 3 from J; bases not matched to a gene: 7. The CDR3 is 16 residues long. The CDR3 DNA follows: TGTGCCAGTAGTGAACCGGGACTAGCAGACACCGGGGAGCTGTTTTTT. This translates into CASSEPGLADTGELFF.

This clonotype was found a few times. The chain employs TRBV14 and TRBJ2-6, with 9 bases matching TRBD1. The CDR3 is 17 residues long. V shed 3 bases, J shed 4 bases, and the junction held 7 bases outside the gene matches. Germline lookup yields CDR1 SGHDN and CDR2 FVKESK. CDR3 coding DNA: TGTGCCAGCAGCCAGGCACAGGGGGCATCAGGGGCCAACGTCCTGACTTTC. Its protein product is CASSQAQGASGANVLTF. Using reference TRBV14 and TRBJ2-6 for the parts outside the CDR3, the full variable domain is EAGVTQFPSHSVIEKGQTVTLRCDPISGHDNLYWYRRVMGKEIKFLLHFVKESKQDESGMPNNRFLAERTGGTYSTLKVQPAELEDSGVYFCASSQAQGASGANVLTFGAGSRLTVL.

As DNA, the CDR3 is TGCAGTGCCCTGGGACCCCCTCCGGGCACTGAAGCTTTCTTT. Translation: CSALGPPPGTEAFF. V gene TRBV20-1 combines with J gene TRBJ1-1; D is possibly TRBD1 (5 bases). From germline, CDR1 is DFQATT and CDR2 SNEGSKA (reference sequence). With 6 bases removed from V and 4 bases from J, the gap between germline ends came to 18 bases. The CDR3 is 14 residues long.

This clonotype was recorded many times. V is TRBV25-1 and J is TRBJ2-5; no definite D call. The germline V and J ends were trimmed by 3 bases and 0 bases, with 8 bases remaining between them. CDR3 length: 14 residues. Germline V gene lookup returns CDR1 MGHDK and CDR2 SYGVNS. CDR3 nucleotide sequence: TGTGCCAGCAGTGACAGGAGATACCAAGAGACCCAGTACTTC. This encodes CASSDRRYQETQYF. Together with reference TRBV25-1 and TRBJ2-5, the CDR3 gives the full variable domain: EADIYQTPRYLVIGTGKKITLECSQTMGHDKMYWYQQDPGMELHLIHYSYGVNSTEKGDLSSESTVSRIRTEHFPLTLESARPSHTSQYLCASSDRRYQETQYFGPGTRLLVL.

This clonotype turned up a few times. The chain employs TRBV28 and TRBJ1-2; a weak D match, TRBD1 (6 bases). The V end was cut by 6 bases, the J end by 4 bases, with 15 bases between. The CDR3 runs 14 residues. CDR1 is MDHEN and CDR2 is SYDVKM in the germline V gene. In DNA, the CDR3 is TGTGCCAGCAGCCCGTACCTACAGGGCTATGGCTACACCTTC. Protein product: CASSPYLQGYGYTF.

This clonotype was counted a few times. The chain recombines TRBV12-3 or TRBV12-4 with TRBJ2-2, with 8 bases matching TRBD1. V lost 6 bases, J lost 0 bases, and 3 bases stayed unmatched. This CDR3 contains 15 residues. The CDR3 spells CASRPGGANTGELFF. DNA for the CDR3: TGTGCCAGCAGACCAGGGGGCGCGAACACCGGGGAGCTGTTTTTT.

At least ten counts were recorded for this clonotype. The chain uses TRBV19 and TRBJ1-2, with a tentative D call TRBD1 (6 bases). Germline CDR1 and CDR2: LNHDA and SQIVND (reference sequence). CDR3 length equals 14 residues. V lost 5 bases to trimming and J lost 2 bases, with 12 bases between them. CDR3 protein: CASSLQGPNYGYTF. DNA of the CDR3: TGTGCCAGTAGTTTACAGGGCCCCAACTATGGCTACACCTTC. Full variable domain (remainder filled in from reference TRBV19 and TRBJ1-2): DGGITQSPKYLFRKEGQNVTLSCEQNLNHDAMYWYRQDPGQGLRLIYYSQIVNDFQKGDIAEGYSVSREKKESFPLTVTSAQKNPTAFYLCASSLQGPNYGYTFGSGTRLTVV.

This rearrangement joins TRBV20-1 to TRBJ1-2; a weak D match, TRBD1 (5 bases). The germline gives CDR1 DFQATT, CDR2 SNEGSKA (reference sequence). V was clipped by 0 bases and J by 3 bases, with 23 bases between them. This CDR3 is 18 amino acids long. The CDR3 protein is CSARDNRGPLLRDYGYTF. The CDR3 nucleotides are TGCAGTGCTAGAGATAATCGGGGACCCCTCCTAAGGGACTATGGCTACACCTTC.